This paragraph covers one T cell receptor (beta chain) sequence. Its specificity is not known. These data come from a study of OX40 agonist ivuxolimab in advanced cancers. Study overall: Those enrolled were around 87% male, with a mean age of around 57 years and ages from about 20 to 90. One patient with hepatocellular carcinoma and two with cutaneous melanoma, three in all, had partial responses.

Assay: immunoSEQ multiplex PCR; the TCRdb copy retains only in-frame clones and omits some. The sample shows fewer than 55,000 clones, 75% to 90% of them seen only once. Study outcomes and limitations: The average count of expanded clones was higher among CD8+ T cells than among CD4+.

The CDR3 is made up of 15 amino acids. Per germline, CDR1 MNHEY and CDR2 SMNVEV (reference sequence). V shed 5 bases and J shed 9 bases, with 19 bases lying between them. The V and J genes are TRBV27 and TRBJ1-4, with a tentative D call TRBD1 (6 bases). The sequencing used CD4+ or CD8+ T cells sorted from blood, collected in a trial of the OX40 agonist ivuxolimab. The sequence was collected from an adult with an advanced solid tumor such as melanoma, head and neck, liver or kidney cancer. CDR3 amino acids: CASSHTTGFGQKLFF. CDR3 DNA sequence: TGTGCCAGCAGTCACACCACAGGGTTTGGACAAAAACTGTTTTTT.